This note documents a single TCR beta chain sequence. Its antigen is still unknown. Preparation of the TCRbeta library used unique molecular identifiers. MiXCR was run by TCRdb on the PCR reads, yielding one entry per CDR3 protein. The sample has about 870,000 distinct CDR3 sequences; around 17% are singletons. This specimen comes from a study of T-cell reconstitution after alpha-beta-depleted transplantation in children. This CDR3 is built from 15 residues. Per the germline V gene, CDR1 is LNHDA and CDR2 is SQIVND (reference sequence). V was trimmed by 5 bases and J by 7 bases, leaving 19 bases between them. Study-wide results and limits: Approximately two months post-transplant, alpha-beta T cells reportedly originated from several hundred expanded graft clones. Newly generated T cells supplied most T-cell counts and diversity one year post-transplant.

This receptor was taken from a male patient aged 5 to 17 who had a stem cell transplant for acute lymphoblastic leukemia, so the T cells may come from the graft donor. The specimen was PBMCs, mostly from graft donor cells, collected 360 days after TCRalphabeta/CD19-depleted stem cell transplant. The rearrangement uses TRBV19 and TRBJ2-3, with a tentative D call TRBD2 (6 bases). The CDR3 reads CASSPQGGLRNTQYF. In DNA form, the CDR3 reads TGTGCCAGTAGTCCCCAAGGAGGGCTGAGGAATACGCAGTATTTT. The full variable domain, completed using reference TRBV19 and TRBJ2-3, is DGGITQSPKYLFRKEGQNVTLSCEQNLNHDAMYWYRQDPGQGLRLIYYSQIVNDFQKGDIAEGYSVSREKKESFPLTVTSAQKNPTAFYLCASSPQGGLRNTQYFGPGTRLTVL.